The clone carrying this T cell receptor beta chain was recorded a few times. Antigen unknown. Clones were read by immunoSEQ multiplex PCR, and TCRdb kept only the in-frame ones, dropping some. This sample carries thousands of clones, around 66% of them seen once, and the ten largest clones take roughly 42%. CDR3 length: 14 residues. Germline CDR1 is LNHDA and CDR2 is SQIVND (reference sequence). Trimming shortened V by 9 bases and J by 5 bases, and 19 bases separated the two germline ends. This sample was taken from a study of CD8 T cell repertoires and HIV-1 epitope variants. In the study overall: Twenty-five autologous and known Gag and Nef epitope variant peptides each stimulated T cells separately. Controls were a CMV, EBV and flu pool, Ebola AY9, and no peptide. Tested: three Gag epitope families, Nef HW9 and YT9. 1M T cells were kept uncultured as a baseline.

The sequence derives from a male donor with HIV. The rearrangement joins TRBV19 to TRBJ1-2, with a possible D match to TRBD1 (5 bases). Sequencing used cultured CD8+ T cells derived from PBMCs. The CDR3 protein is CASRPMTETYGYTF. The CDR3, as DNA: TGTGCCAGCCGTCCCATGACAGAGACTTATGGCTACACCTTC.